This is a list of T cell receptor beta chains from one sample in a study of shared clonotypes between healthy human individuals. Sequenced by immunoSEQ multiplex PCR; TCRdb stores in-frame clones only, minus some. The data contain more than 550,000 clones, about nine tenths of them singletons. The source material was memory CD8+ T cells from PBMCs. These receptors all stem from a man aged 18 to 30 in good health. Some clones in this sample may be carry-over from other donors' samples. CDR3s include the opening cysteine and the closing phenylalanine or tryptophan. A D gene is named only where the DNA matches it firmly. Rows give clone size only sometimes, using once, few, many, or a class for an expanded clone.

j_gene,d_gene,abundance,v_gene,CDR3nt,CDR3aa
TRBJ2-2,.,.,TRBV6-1,TGTGCCAGCAGGGAACTCAGGGAGCTGTTTTTT,CASRELRELFF
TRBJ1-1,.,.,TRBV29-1,TGCAGCGTTGACAGGGGTTACACTGAAGCTTTCTTT,CSVDRGYTEAFF
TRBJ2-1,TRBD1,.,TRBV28,TGTGCCAGCAGCCCCCGGGACAGAGTATACAATGAGCAGTTCTTC,CASSPRDRVYNEQFF
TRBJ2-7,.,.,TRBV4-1,TGCGCCAGCAGCCCGGCGTCAGGGGCCGAGCAGTACTTC,CASSPASGAEQYF
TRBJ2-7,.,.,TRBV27,TGTGCCAGCAGTAGCGGTTTCGTCCACGAGCAGTACTTC,CASSSGFVHEQYF
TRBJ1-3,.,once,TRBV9,TGTGCCAGCAGCGTACCCTCTGGAAACACCATATATTTT,CASSVPSGNTIYF
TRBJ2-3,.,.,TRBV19,TGTGCCAGTAGTATACCCCGGGCTAGCGGCACAGATACGCAGTATTTT,CASSIPRASGTDTQYF
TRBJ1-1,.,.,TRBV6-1,TGTGCCAGCAGTGAATTTGGGTACGGGGGGCTGACTGAAGCTTTCTTT,CASSEFGYGGLTEAFF
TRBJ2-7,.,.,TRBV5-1,TGCGCCAGCGGAACCACTAGCCCTAAGGAGCAGTACTTC,CASGTTSPKEQYF
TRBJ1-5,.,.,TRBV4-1,TGCGCCAGCAGCCAAGTTGGCTCTAATCAGCCCCAGCATTTT,CASSQVGSNQPQHF